Reported below is one T cell receptor beta chain. Its target is unknown. Data came from immunoSEQ multiplex PCR; TCRdb stores just in-frame clones and leaves some out. The sample lists over 150,000 clones; about 93% were seen once. V was pared by 5 bases and J by 6 bases, with 5 bases of the junction left unmatched. CDR3 length: 13 amino acids. The sample belongs to a study of T cell responses to AZD1222 COVID-19 vaccine. Study conclusions and caveats: Spike regions recognized by vaccine-associated CD4 TCRs spanned the protein, led by 160-218 and 743-854. Reportedly, close to half of spike-specific TCRs are directed against unmutated variant regions. Breadth and depth of Spike-specific TCRs rose after two AZD1222 doses.

The TCR originated in an adult who received the AZD1222 COVID-19 vaccine. The sequencing here drew on peripheral blood, taken 28 days after the second AZD1222 dose. V is TRBV12-3 or TRBV12-4 and J is TRBJ1-1; 8 bases agree with TRBD1. CDR3 DNA: TGTGCCAGCAGTGTAACAGGGGGAGCTGAAGCTTTCTTT. Protein product: CASSVTGGAEAFF.